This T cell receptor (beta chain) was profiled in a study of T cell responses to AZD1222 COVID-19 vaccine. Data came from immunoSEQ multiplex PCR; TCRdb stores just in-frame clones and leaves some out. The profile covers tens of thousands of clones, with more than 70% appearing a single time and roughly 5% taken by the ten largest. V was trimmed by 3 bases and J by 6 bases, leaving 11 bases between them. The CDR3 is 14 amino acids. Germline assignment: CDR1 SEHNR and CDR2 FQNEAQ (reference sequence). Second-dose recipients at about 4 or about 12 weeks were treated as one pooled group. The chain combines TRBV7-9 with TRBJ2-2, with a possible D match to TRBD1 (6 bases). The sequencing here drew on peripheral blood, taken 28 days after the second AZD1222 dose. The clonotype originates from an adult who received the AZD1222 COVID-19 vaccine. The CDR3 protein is CASSFPQGSGELFF. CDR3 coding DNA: TGTGCCAGCAGCTTTCCACAGGGCTCCGGGGAGCTGTTTTTT.